The clone carrying this TCR beta chain was detected only once. The data stem from a study of blood T cell repertoires in COVID-19. Study as a whole: Italy, Spain and the United States were the sources of the convalescent and acute COVID-19 samples.

Original data processing: It was from reference gene primer amplification that nucleated cell counts were estimated. Assay: immunoSEQ multiplex PCR; the TCRdb copy retains only in-frame clones and omits some. V and J calls and clone size are given by that table; D and trimming were obtained from the DNA. The sample contains just over 300,000 clones, around 91% of which appear only once. This study enrolled people aged 18 to 89 from 24 US geographic areas. In assigning cohorts, the study relied on participant-reported clinical history. This clonotype originated in a woman in her thirties or forties who had recovered from COVID-19. The sample taken for sequencing was PBMCs or T cells enriched from blood (not recorded which).

CDR3 in DNA: TGTGCCAGCAGCCAAGAGGGCTGGACCGGGGAGCTGTTTTTT. Protein: CASSQEGWTGELFF. V gene TRBV6-4 combines with J gene TRBJ2-2, with a tentative D call TRBD2 (5 bases). The CDR3 covers 14 residues. Germline-derived CDR1 and CDR2 are MRHNA and SNTAGT. The V and J ends lost 6 bases and 5 bases respectively, with 13 bases between them.